This T cell receptor (beta chain) was obtained from a study of blood T cell repertoires in COVID-19 (dated by TCRdb to the early 2020s). The study in broad terms: Samples from collaborators originated in the United States, Italy and Spain and spanned both the acute and convalescent phases of COVID-19. The material from the prospective study consisted of cDNA or gDNA derived from T cells, B-cell-depleted T cells, or PBMCs. The dataset comprised deeply sampled blood TCRbeta repertoires from subjects exposed to, actively infected with, or recovered from COVID-19. A freely available public database, intended as a resource for researchers studying the immune response to SARS-CoV-2, is where the repertoires were released. Samples were obtained from the ongoing ImmuneRACE study (first 160 participants) and from over 1,000 subjects provided by 6 global collaborators. Nearly every sample came with metadata listing a de-identified subject ID, COVID-19 status, age in years and sex. Where available, HLA class I and class II types were taken from metadata supplied by the sample provider and were not determined by assay-based typing. Results the study describes overall, beyond this receptor: The quantity of clinical and demographic metadata differed by source and by participant and was supplied without curation.

Whole blood was collected in K2EDTA tubes by collaborating institutions according to the institutions' own protocols. Collaborator samples were shipped for TCRbeta analysis as frozen whole blood, isolated PBMCs, or DNA extracted from either sample type. V sheds 0 bases and J sheds 0 bases, leaving 6 bases between their ends. CDR1 and CDR2, per the germline V gene, are SGHVS and FQNEAQ. The CDR3 has 15 amino acids, counting the end cysteine and phenylalanine. Of all the DNA, just the CDR3 is kept, 45 bases in frame from base 1. With respect to this clone: Its cognate antigen has yet to be identified. Base qualities are not provided; no much larger clone lies one nucleotide away.

TCRbeta CDR3 regions were amplified from genomic DNA by means of the immunoSEQ Assay, a bias-controlled multiplex PCR. The study's processing was this. Nucleated cell counts per sample were estimated from amplification of reference gene primers within the assay. Sequence reads were collapsed and filtered to measure the absolute abundance of every unique TCRbeta CDR3 rearrangement. For each sample, productive Simpson clonality was calculated as the square root of Simpson's diversity index across productive rearrangements. Drawn from immuneACCESS, this table holds only the in-frame rearrangements with V and J called that TCRdb kept. Clones are partly lost; checked studies trace under half to an unresolved V gene and leave the rest unexplained. That table gives V, J and clone size, and the DNA gave D and trimming. This sample holds roughly 200,000 clones; 75% to 90% were observed only once. 7.5% to 9.5% of the sample rests with the top ten.

The source of this sequence is a woman aged 55-69 years with acute or convalescent COVID-19. The sample was peripheral blood. The rearrangement combines TRBV7-8 with TRBJ1-5; the D gene remains uncertain. The CDR3 has the sequence CASSLASDSNQPQHF. The DNA sequence is TGTGCCAGCAGCTTAGCAAGCGATAGCAATCAGCCCCAGCATTTT.